This TCR beta chain was found in a study of OX40 agonist ivuxolimab in advanced cancers. The length of the CDR3 is 14 residues. Trimming shortened V by 0 bases and J by 1 base, and 8 bases separated the two germline ends. From germline, CDR1 is SGHKS and CDR2 YYEKEE (reference sequence). Sequencing used immunoSEQ multiplex PCR; TCRdb keeps in-frame clones, though not all of them. The sample consists of over 55,000 clones, 88% of them appearing once. This clone showed up just a few times. The chain combines TRBV5-5 with TRBJ2-7; D is perhaps TRBD1 (6 bases). The sample was CD4+ or CD8+ T cells sorted from blood, taken in a trial of the OX40 agonist ivuxolimab. The receptor was isolated from an adult with an advanced solid tumor such as melanoma, head and neck, liver or kidney cancer. The CDR3 is CASSLADSSYEQYF. DNA for the CDR3: TGTGCCAGCAGCTTGGCGGACAGTTCCTACGAGCAGTACTTC.